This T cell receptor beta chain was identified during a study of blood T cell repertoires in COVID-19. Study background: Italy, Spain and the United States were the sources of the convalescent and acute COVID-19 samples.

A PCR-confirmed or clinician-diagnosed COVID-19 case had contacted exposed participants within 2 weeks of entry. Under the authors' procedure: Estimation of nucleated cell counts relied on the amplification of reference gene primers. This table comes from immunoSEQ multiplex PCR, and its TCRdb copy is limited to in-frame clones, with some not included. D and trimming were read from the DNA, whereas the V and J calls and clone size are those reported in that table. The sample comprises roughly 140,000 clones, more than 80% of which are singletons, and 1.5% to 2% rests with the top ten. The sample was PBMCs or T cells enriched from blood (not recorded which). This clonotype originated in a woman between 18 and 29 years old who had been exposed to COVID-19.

The CDR3, as DNA: TGTGCCAGCAGTCCGCGGGAAGACGGTTACAATGAGCAGTTCTTC. It translates to CASSPREDGYNEQFF. This chain joins TRBV6-5 and TRBJ2-1, with D possibly matching TRBD2 (6 bases). Looked up from germline, CDR1 is MNHEY and CDR2 is SVGAGI. V dropped 5 bases and J dropped 4 bases, with 15 bases sitting between them. This CDR3 is built from 15 residues.